This T cell receptor beta chain was captured by sequencing in a study of regulatory T cells in long-lasting Graves disease. This clonotype was seen many times. Construction of TCR beta libraries relied on iRepertoire HTBI primers and on Arm-PCR targeting CDR3 regions. TCRdb processed the multiplex PCR reads anew with MiXCR; each CDR3 protein has one entry. The sample lists about 430,000 distinct CDR3 sequences; approximately 15% were seen once. This CDR3 spans 13 amino acids. V gave up 8 bases and J gave up 3 bases, with 11 bases separating them. The time point was: newly diagnosed GD, antithyroid drugs for less than 3 months. Preparation of the TCR library used RNA extracted from PBMCs. These data were also reused for a study on T cells in Graves' hyperthyroidism and ophthalmopathy. That report adds: A patient was excluded if there was uncontrolled infection, other autoimmune disease, pregnancy or lactation. The TCR CDR3 was amplified in a first-round RT-PCR using the HTBI primer set.

The chain carries TRBV12-3 or TRBV12-4 and TRBJ1-5; D unresolved. The TCR comes from a woman aged 40 to 49 with Graves disease. Source: peripheral blood mononuclear cells (PBMCs), taken at new diagnosis, from a patient treated with antithyroid drugs. CDR3 DNA: TGTGCCAGCGGGCGGCAGGACAATCAGCCCCAGCATTTT. It specifies CASGRQDNQPQHF.